This record concerns one T cell receptor beta chain sequence. A single base separates this from a much larger clone, so it may be a read error. The sample is drawn from a study of low-dose radiotherapy and immunotherapy resistance in tumors. Looking at the study overall: With fractions of 0.5 Gy given every 2 weeks, Cohort 1 accumulated a total of 6.5 Gy. Every six weeks patients received intravenous ipilimumab 1 mg/kg, and every two weeks they received intravenous nivolumab 240 mg.

The CDR3 consists of 15 residues. Germline CDR1 is GTSNPN and CDR2 is SVGIG (reference sequence). Losses at the gene ends were 4 bases for V and 0 bases for J; bases not matched to a gene: 7. Alpha and beta chains were covered, as first-strand cDNA relied on TRAV- and TRBV-specific primers. TCR amplification ran 15 to 25 PCR cycles using constant-region and V-primer adapter primers. TCRdb passed the reads through MiXCR, listing each CDR3 protein once. This table holds 75,000 to 95,000 distinct CDR3 sequences, 9.4% found once. The sample's time point: before trial treatment. Each donor was administered nivolumab, ipilimumab, aspirin, low-dose cyclophosphamide and low-dose radiotherapy. Eligibility required advanced solid tumors lacking tumor-infiltrating lymphocytes.

Sample: PBMCs, taken before treatment. This clonotype was obtained from a male donor with prostate cancer. The chain couples TRBV30 to TRBJ2-3; TRBD1 matches at 7 bases. The DNA for the CDR3 is TGTGCCTGGACTCGGGACAGAACTAGCACAGATACGCAGTATTTT. This translates into CAWTRDRTSTDTQYF.